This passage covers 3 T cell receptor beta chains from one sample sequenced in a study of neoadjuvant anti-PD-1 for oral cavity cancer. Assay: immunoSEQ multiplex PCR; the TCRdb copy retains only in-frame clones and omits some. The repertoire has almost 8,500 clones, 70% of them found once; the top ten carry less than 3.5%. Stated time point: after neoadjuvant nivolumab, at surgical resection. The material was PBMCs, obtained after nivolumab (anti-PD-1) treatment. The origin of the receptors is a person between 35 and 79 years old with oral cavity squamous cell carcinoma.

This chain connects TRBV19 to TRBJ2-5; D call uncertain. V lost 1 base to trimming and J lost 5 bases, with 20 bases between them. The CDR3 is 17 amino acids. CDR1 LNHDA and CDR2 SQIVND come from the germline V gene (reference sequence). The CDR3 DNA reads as TGTGCCAGTAGTATAGGGGTGGCCCTATCGTTCCCGGAGACCCAGTACTTC. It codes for CASSIGVALSFPETQYF.

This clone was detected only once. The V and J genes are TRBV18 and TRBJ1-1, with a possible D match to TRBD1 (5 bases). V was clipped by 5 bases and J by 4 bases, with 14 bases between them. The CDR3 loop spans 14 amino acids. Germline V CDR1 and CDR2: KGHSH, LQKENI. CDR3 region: CASSSRQGGTEAFF. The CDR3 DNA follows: TGTGCCAGCTCATCCCGTCAGGGCGGCACTGAAGCTTTCTTT.

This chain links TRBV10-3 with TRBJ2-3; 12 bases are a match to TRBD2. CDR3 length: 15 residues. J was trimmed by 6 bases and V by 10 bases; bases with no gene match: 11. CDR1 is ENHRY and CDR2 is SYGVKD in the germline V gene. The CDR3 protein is CATASGGAVGDTQYF. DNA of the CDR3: TGTGCCACTGCTAGCGGGGGGGCCGTCGGGGATACGCAGTATTTT.